Sequencing of this T cell receptor beta chain was carried out in a study of shared clonotypes between healthy human individuals. Looking at the study overall: There were three CD4 naive, three CD4 memory, two CD8 naive and one CD8 memory plates per donor. Study-wide findings and caveats: Donor clonotype sharing was expected to depend on sequencing depth. Specimens sampled were limited to blood, with tissue repertoires likely differing.

Libraries were prepared by immunoSEQ multiplex PCR; TCRdb keeps only in-frame clonotypes and omits some of them. The profile covers roughly 2 million clones, with about 94% appearing a single time and roughly 0.13% taken by the ten largest. As regards this clone: Its antigen is still unknown.

The CDR3 length is 13 residues. Trimming removed 5 bases from V and 7 bases from J, with 18 bases in between. Germline V gene data show CDR1 as GTSNPN and CDR2 as SVGIG (reference sequence). The clonotype comes from a young man in good health. The chain has TRBV30 and TRBJ2-7; D not certain. The specimen sequenced was naive CD4+ T cells sorted from blood. Subset given: CD45RA+ positively selected. The CDR3 sequence: CAWDRSLSEEQYF. The DNA of the CDR3 is TGTGCCTGGGATCGGAGTTTATCGGAGGAGCAGTACTTC.